Listed below are T cell receptor beta chains from one sample, sequenced in a study of CD8 T cells in ankylosing spondylitis. TCRdb redid the calling of the 5' RACE reads with MiXCR, one entry per CDR3 protein. The sample includes 200,000 to 250,000 distinct CDR3 sequences, about 17% of them seen just once. The sample taken for sequencing was blood, either unsorted or a sorted T cell fraction (not recorded which). These receptors all come from a male donor with ankylosing spondylitis. Both conserved end residues are trimmed from each CDR3. Not all rows give a size; the values are once, few, many and, for expanded clones, a class.

TRBV20-1 . SARVRGSYEQY
TRBV4-3 few ASSQVTGTTYNEQF
TRBV12-3/TRBV12-4 few ASRPTGGGLTQY
TRBV29-1 many SVEDRGAPSGNIQY
TRBV5-1 . ASSFFQGSMNTEAF
TRBV7-9 . ASATAGRVTEAF
TRBV4-1 few ASSMAPEITYEQY
TRBV5-1 . ASSWTGLAGSGELF
TRBV29-1 . SVEDWSGNPFGYT
TRBV12-3/TRBV12-4 few ASSNRVSSYNEQF
TRBV20-1 . SARGDRQFYEQY
TRBV7-9 . ASGWAEANYGYT
TRBV20-1 . SARGTQDTEAF
TRBV4-1 . ASSHLGDRGIDTQY
TRBV20-1 . SAKSSGNSYNEQF
TRBV4-1 few ASSHPISNEQF
TRBV12-3/TRBV12-4 . ASSGLGDSYNEQF
TRBV7-9 few ASSFASNTGELF
TRBV12-3/TRBV12-4 many ASSLGTWDGYT
TRBV7-2 . ASSPPGLNTDTQY
TRBV12-3/TRBV12-4 . ASGVTEAF
TRBV3-1 . ASSQDLGQIDGYT
TRBV11-1 few ASSYSSHRDNEQF
TRBV21-1 . ASSKAPRTSWGGQETQY
TRBV5-1 . ASSLAFPTEAF
TRBV4-2 . ASSQVVAEGGADTQY
TRBV4-1 . ASSQEPLMRRRVGYT
TRBV20-1 few SAPLLREAFDEQY
TRBV4-1 few ASSQDTGQGSQPQH
TRBV19 few ASSGQINEAF
TRBV3-1 . ASSLAGGEYSYEQY
TRBV7-9 many ASSPTGTYEQY
TRBV11-2 few ASSLWADSYEQY
TRBV13 . ASSFTTGTGTGYT
TRBV5-1 . ASSHWASSSYEQY
TRBV12-3/TRBV12-4 . ASSFVPGYNEQF
TRBV4-3 many ASSQGLAGAYNEQF